Given below is one TCR beta chain in context. The antigen is undetermined. TCRdb's table, derived via immunoSEQ multiplex PCR, lists solely in-frame clones and lacks some. The sample lists about 95,000 clones, 82% seen once, with roughly 3.5% in the top ten. The data originate from a study of radiotherapy plus CTLA-4 blockade in lung cancer. Study-wide context: Among patients, under 20% showed objective responses, and approximately 29% had disease control. General study findings and limits: In blood, tumor-derived TCR clones expanded after radiotherapy plus ipilimumab.

Germline CDR1 is LNHDA and CDR2 is SQIVND (reference sequence). The CDR3 is made up of 13 amino acids. This TCR was sampled from a human donor with non-small cell lung cancer who had a partial response to radiotherapy plus ipilimumab. The sequencing here drew on peripheral blood, taken from a patient treated with radiotherapy plus ipilimumab. This chain joins TRBV19 and TRBJ2-5, with D possibly being TRBD2 (6 bases). The closer fit of TRBJ2-7 to the DNA end suggests the J call may be wrong. The CDR3 DNA is TGTGCCAGTAGTCGCGGAGGGAGCTACGAGCAGTACTTC. Amino acids: CASSRGGSYEQYF.